This T cell receptor (beta chain) emerged from a study of OX40 agonist ivuxolimab in advanced cancers. V lost 2 bases, J lost 10 bases, and 14 bases lay in between. CDR1 is MNHEY and CDR2 is SVGAGI in the germline V gene. The CDR3 covers 13 residues. The assay was immunoSEQ multiplex PCR, and TCRdb's table has in-frame clones only and misses some. Among tens of thousands of clones listed, roughly 86% were seen once. The table lists this clone with a few counts. V usage is TRBV6-5 and J usage is TRBJ1-1; D gene uncertain. The clonotype comes from an adult with an advanced solid tumor such as melanoma, head and neck, liver or kidney cancer. Material: CD4+ or CD8+ T cells sorted from blood, obtained in a trial of the OX40 agonist ivuxolimab. The CDR3 protein is CASSYEAAARAFF. The CDR3, as DNA: TGTGCCAGCAGTTACGAAGCGGCGGCGAGAGCTTTCTTT.